Listed here are 7 T cell receptor beta chains from one sample, sequenced in a study of shared clonotypes between healthy human individuals. CD45RO negativity and positive selection for CCR7 defined naive CD8 cells, a population that excluded terminally differentiated effector memory CD45RA+ cells. Generated by immunoSEQ multiplex PCR, the TCRdb table keeps only in-frame clones and is missing some. The sample has millions of clones, approximately 94% seen once. Material: naive CD8+ T cells sorted from blood. All receptors derive from a man between 18 and 35 years old in good health.

The chain combines TRBV6-1 with TRBJ1-1; D uncertain. V was cut by 5 bases and J by 1 base, with 11 bases left in between. CDR1 and CDR2 (germline): MNHNS, SASEGT. The CDR3 has 14 residues. CDR3 residues: CASSKRDGNTEAFF. The CDR3, as DNA: TGTGCCAGCAGTAAACGCGACGGGAACACTGAAGCTTTCTTT.

The CDR3 reads CASSQPPGGGGNTIYF. For the CDR3, the DNA is TGCGCCAGCAGCCAACCCCCGGGCGGCGGTGGAAACACCATATATTTT. V gene TRBV4-1 combines with J gene TRBJ1-3; D remains ambiguous. The CDR3 covers 16 residues. The ends were cut back, 2 bases at V and 3 bases at J, with 14 bases in the middle. CDR1 MGHRA and CDR2 YSYEKL come from the germline V gene.

The V call is TRBV6-1, the J call TRBJ2-5, with 9 bases lining up with TRBD2. CDR3 size: 13 residues. Germline lookup yields CDR1 MNHNS and CDR2 SASEGT. V lost 7 bases to trimming and J lost 3 bases; unmatched junction nucleotides: 3. CDR3 sequence: CASNLAGEETQYF. Here the CDR3 DNA reads TGTGCCAGCAACTTAGCGGGGGAAGAGACCCAGTACTTC.

The J gene is TRBJ2-7, the V gene TRBV6-5; D is unclear. With 0 bases removed from V and 2 bases from J, the gap between germline ends came to 11 bases. This CDR3 contains 15 residues. Germline CDR1 reads MNHEY; CDR2 reads SVGAGI. The CDR3 protein is CASSYSQPLAYEQYF. The CDR3, as DNA: TGTGCCAGCAGTTACTCACAGCCCCTGGCCTACGAGCAGTACTTC.

The chain uses TRBV5-6 and TRBJ2-7; D gene uncertain. CDR1 and CDR2 (germline): SGHDT, YYEEEE. The CDR3 totals 13 residues. V lost 4 bases to trimming and J lost 4 bases, with 12 bases between them. The CDR3 loop is CASSLATGYEQYF. The DNA of the CDR3 is TGTGCCAGCAGCCTGGCGACGGGTTACGAGCAGTACTTC.

The chain employs TRBV6-6 and TRBJ2-2; 7 bases map to TRBD1. Germline assignment: CDR1 MNHNY and CDR2 SVGAGI (reference sequence). J was trimmed by 8 bases and V by 2 bases; bases with no gene match: 5. This CDR3 has 14 amino acids. CDR3 protein: CASSYTTGVGELFF. The CDR3 DNA reads TGTGCCAGCAGTTACACCACAGGGGTTGGGGAGCTGTTTTTT.

The rearrangement links TRBV28 to TRBJ2-5; D uncertain. The CDR3 loop spans 13 amino acids. V lost 3 bases and J 5 bases, leaving 10 bases between the germline ends. Germline V gives CDR1 MDHEN, CDR2 SYDVKM. This chain's CDR3 is CASSFSGWETQYF. In nucleotides, the CDR3 is TGTGCCAGCAGTTTTTCGGGTTGGGAGACCCAGTACTTC. Full variable domain (missing parts from reference TRBV28 and TRBJ2-5): DVKVTQSSRYLVKRTGEKVFLECVQDMDHENMFWYRQDPGLGLRLIYFSYDVKMKEKGDIPEGYSVSREKKERFSLILESASTNQTSMYLCASSFSGWETQYFGPGTRLLVL.